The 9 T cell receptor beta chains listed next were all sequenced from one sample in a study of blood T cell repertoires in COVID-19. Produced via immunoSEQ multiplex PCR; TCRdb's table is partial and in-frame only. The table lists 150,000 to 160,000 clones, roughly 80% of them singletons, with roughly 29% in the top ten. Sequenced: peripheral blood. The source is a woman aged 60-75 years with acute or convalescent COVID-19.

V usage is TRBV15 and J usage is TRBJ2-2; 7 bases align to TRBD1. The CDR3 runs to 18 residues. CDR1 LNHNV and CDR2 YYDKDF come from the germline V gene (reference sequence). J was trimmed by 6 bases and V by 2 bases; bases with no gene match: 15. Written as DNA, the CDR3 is TGTGCCACCAGCAGAACAAATCGACAGGGAACAAGGGCCGGGGAGCTGTTTTTT. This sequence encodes CATSRTNRQGTRAGELFF. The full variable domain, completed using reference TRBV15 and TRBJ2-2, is DAMVIQNPRYQVTQFGKPVTLSCSQTLNHNVMYWYQQKSSQAPKLLFHYYDKDFNNEADTPDNFQSRRPNTSFCFLDIRSPGLGDTAMYLCATSRTNRQGTRAGELFFGEGSRLTVL.

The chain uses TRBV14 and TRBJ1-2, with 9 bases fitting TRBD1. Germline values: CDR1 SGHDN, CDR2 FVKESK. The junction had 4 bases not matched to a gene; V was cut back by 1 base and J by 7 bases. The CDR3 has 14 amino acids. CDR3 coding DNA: TGTGCCAGCAGCCAAGTAAGGGACAGGGCTGGCTACACCTTC. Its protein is CASSQVRDRAGYTF.

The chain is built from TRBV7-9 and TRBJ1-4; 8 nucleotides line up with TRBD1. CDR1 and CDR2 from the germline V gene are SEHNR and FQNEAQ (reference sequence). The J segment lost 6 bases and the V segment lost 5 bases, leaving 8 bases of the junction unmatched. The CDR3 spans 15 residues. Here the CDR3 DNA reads TGTGCCAGCAGCGGTGACAGGGGCTGGGATGAAAAACTGTTTTTT. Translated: CASSGDRGWDEKLFF.

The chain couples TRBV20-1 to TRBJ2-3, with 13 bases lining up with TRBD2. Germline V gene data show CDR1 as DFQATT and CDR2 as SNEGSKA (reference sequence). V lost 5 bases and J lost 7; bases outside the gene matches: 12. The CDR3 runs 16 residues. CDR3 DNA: TGCAGTGCTCGTGGACTAGCGGGGGATCGAGGCAATACGCAGTATTTT. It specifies CSARGLAGDRGNTQYF.

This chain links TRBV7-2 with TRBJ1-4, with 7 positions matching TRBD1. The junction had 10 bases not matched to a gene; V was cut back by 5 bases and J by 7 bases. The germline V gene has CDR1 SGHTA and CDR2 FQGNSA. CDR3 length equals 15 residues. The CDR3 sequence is CASSLLGTGVEKLFF. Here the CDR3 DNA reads TGTGCCAGCAGCCTACTCGGAACAGGGGTTGAAAAACTGTTTTTT.

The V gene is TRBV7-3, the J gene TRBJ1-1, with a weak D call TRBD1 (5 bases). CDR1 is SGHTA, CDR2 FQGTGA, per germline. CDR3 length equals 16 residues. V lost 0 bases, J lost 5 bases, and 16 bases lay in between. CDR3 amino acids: CASSLTLIQGKTEAFF. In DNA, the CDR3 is TGTGCCAGCAGCTTAACGTTGATCCAGGGAAAAACTGAAGCTTTCTTT.

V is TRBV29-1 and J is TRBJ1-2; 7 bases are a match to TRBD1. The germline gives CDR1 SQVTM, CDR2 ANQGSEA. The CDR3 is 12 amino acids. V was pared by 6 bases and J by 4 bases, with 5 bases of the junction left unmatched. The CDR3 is CSVLGTVYGYTF. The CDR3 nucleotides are TGCAGCGTCCTTGGGACAGTCTATGGCTACACCTTC. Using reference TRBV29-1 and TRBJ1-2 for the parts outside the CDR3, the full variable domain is SAVISQKPSRDICQRGTSLTIQCQVDSQVTMMFWYRQQPGQSLTLIATANQGSEATYESGFVIDKFPISRPNLTFSTLTVSNMSPEDSSIYLCSVLGTVYGYTFGSGTRLTVV.

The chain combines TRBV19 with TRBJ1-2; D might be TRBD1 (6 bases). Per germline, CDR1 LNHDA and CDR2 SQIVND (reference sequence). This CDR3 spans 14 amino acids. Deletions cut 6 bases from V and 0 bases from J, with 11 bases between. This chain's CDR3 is CASSRDTSNYGYTF. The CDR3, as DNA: TGTGCCAGTAGCAGGGACACCTCTAACTATGGCTACACCTTC.

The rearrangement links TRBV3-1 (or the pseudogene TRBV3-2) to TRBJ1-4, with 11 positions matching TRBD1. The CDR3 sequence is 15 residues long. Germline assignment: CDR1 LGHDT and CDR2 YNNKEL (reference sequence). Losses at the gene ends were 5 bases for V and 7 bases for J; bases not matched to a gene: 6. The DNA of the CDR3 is TGTGCCAGCAGCTACGCCGGGACAGGGGGTGAAAAACTGTTTTTT. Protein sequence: CASSYAGTGGEKLFF.